This T cell receptor beta chain was documented in a study of T cells in women clearing cervical HPV infection. Study-wide background: Case blood was drawn when the lesion was first found; control blood after infection became undetectable. Only a few women had HLA typing results available.

Germline V gives CDR1 SGHDN, CDR2 FVKESK. CDR3 size: 14 residues. J lost 3 bases, V lost 1 base, and 3 bases had no gene match. HPV was found by MY09/MY11 PCR and dot-blot genotyping. Judged by frequency, this clone is medium-sized. The CDR3 extends 3 residues past the end of the read, so its final part is completed from the germline J gene. The table came from immunoSEQ multiplex PCR; TCRdb's copy has only in-frame clones and leaves some out. With 19,000 or so clones in the sample, the ten largest clones hold around 15%. The material sequenced was blood buffy coat. The TCR comes from a woman aged 18 to 69 with a cervical HPV16 infection that either progressed to CIN3+ or cleared (not recorded which). The V call is TRBV14, the J call TRBJ2-7; TRBD1 agrees at 7 bases. Incomplete CDR3 DNA: TGTGCCAGCAGCCAAGGTCAGGGGGTCTACGAG. Translation gives CASSQGQGVYE. The entire CDR3 protein reads CASSQGQGVYEQYF.